Listed below are T cell receptor beta chains from one sample, sequenced in a study of blood T cell repertoires in COVID-19. TCRdb's table, derived via immunoSEQ multiplex PCR, lists solely in-frame clones and lacks some. The data hold some 210,000 clones, with more than 70% observed a single time. The specimen was PBMCs or T cells enriched from blood (not recorded which). The source of these receptors is a man under 40 with acute COVID-19. CDR3s include the opening cysteine and the closing phenylalanine or tryptophan. The D gene is left open where the match is weak. Size is stated for part of the rows, as once, few or many counts, or as a class when the clone is expanded.

d_gene | j_gene | v_gene | abundance | CDR3nt | CDR3aa
TRBD1 | TRBJ1-4 | TRBV6-5 | . | TGTGCCAGCAGGTTAAACAGGGGTCTTAATGAAAAACTGTTTTTT | CASRLNRGLNEKLFF
TRBD1 | TRBJ1-2 | TRBV6-6 | . | TGTGCCAGCAGAATTGGGACAGGGGACTATGGCTACACCTTC | CASRIGTGDYGYTF
TRBD1 | TRBJ1-2 | TRBV7-9 | once | TGTGCCAGCAGCACCCGGGACAGGGGGCAGGTTAACTATGGCTACACCTTC | CASSTRDRGQVNYGYTF
. | TRBJ1-2 | TRBV6-1 | . | TGTGCCAGCAGTGAAGGCCCCCTCGCTTCAGATGTCTATGGCTACACCTTC | CASSEGPLASDVYGYTF
. | TRBJ1-1 | TRBV5-1 | . | TGCGCCAGCAGCTTGGAGGGAGGAGCTTTCTTT | CASSLEGGAFF
TRBD1 | TRBJ2-2 | TRBV5-1 | . | TGCGCCAGCAGCTATTACAGGGGTGGGGAGCTGTTTTTT | CASSYYRGGELFF
TRBD1 | TRBJ2-1 | TRBV5-1 | . | TGCGCCAGCAGCCCCCGGGACAGGGGACCCTACAATGAGCAGTTCTTC | CASSPRDRGPYNEQFF
TRBD1 | TRBJ1-2 | TRBV5-1 | . | TGCGCCACACAAGGACAGGGGAACTATGGCTACACCTTC | CATQGQGNYGYTF
. | TRBJ2-5 | TRBV3-1/TRBV3-2 | . | TGTGCCAGCAGCCAAGTAATGGTAGCCCAAGAGACCCAGTACTTC | CASSQVMVAQETQYF
TRBD1 | TRBJ1-5 | TRBV19 | . | TGTGCCAGTAGTCCCCTACAGGGGTTTGGCAATCAGCCCCAGCATTTT | CASSPLQGFGNQPQHF
TRBD1 | TRBJ1-1 | TRBV9 | . | TGTGCCAGCACCCGACAGGGGGTGAACACTGAAGCTTTCTTT | CASTRQGVNTEAFF
TRBD2 | TRBJ2-5 | TRBV9 | few | TGTGCCAGCAGCGTAGATGTGCGGGGGGGTGTAAAAGAGACCCAGTACTTC | CASSVDVRGGVKETQYF
TRBD1 | TRBJ1-1 | TRBV19 | . | TGTGCCAGTAGTATAGGGACAGGGGCGAAGGCTGAAGCTTTCTTT | CASSIGTGAKAEAFF
. | TRBJ1-1 | TRBV19 | . | TGTGCCAGTAGTATATTAGCAGGGAAGGTCACTGAAGCTTTCTTT | CASSILAGKVTEAFF
TRBD2 | TRBJ2-2 | TRBV7-2 | . | TGTGCCAGCGGACCCGGGACTACTACTACCGGGGAGCTGTTTTTT | CASGPGTTTTGELFF
TRBD2 | TRBJ2-3 | TRBV5-4 | once | TGTGCCAGCAGCCTAAGCGGGGGAGGATTAGATACGCAGTATTTT | CASSLSGGGLDTQYF
TRBD1 | TRBJ1-3 | TRBV5-4 | . | TGTGCCAGCAGCATCGACAGGGGAACTGGAAACACCATATATTTT | CASSIDRGTGNTIYF
TRBD2 | TRBJ2-5 | TRBV9 | . | TGTGCCAGCAGCGTAGAGGGACTAGATCAAGAGACCCAGTACTTC | CASSVEGLDQETQYF
. | TRBJ2-5 | TRBV18 | . | TGTGCCAGCTCACTACGTTCAGGGGATCAAGAGACCCAGTACTTC | CASSLRSGDQETQYF
TRBD1 | TRBJ2-1 | TRBV11-3 | . | TGTGCCAGCAGCCCAGACCGGGACAGGCTCAATGAGCAGTTCTTC | CASSPDRDRLNEQFF
. | TRBJ2-7 | TRBV21-1 | . | TGTGCCAGCAGCAAAGGGAAGACAGGGGGCTTTTGGGAGCAGTACTTC | CASSKGKTGGFWEQYF
. | TRBJ2-1 | TRBV10-3 | once | TGTGCCACCGCGGAAGGGGCTGGCAACAATGAGCAGTTCTTC | CATAEGAGNNEQFF
TRBD1 | TRBJ2-7 | TRBV3-1/TRBV3-2 | . | TGTGCCAGCAGTTCCGGGACAGGGTTCCCCTACGAGCAGTACTTC | CASSSGTGFPYEQYF
TRBD1 | TRBJ1-2 | TRBV6-5 | . | TGTGCCAGCAGTTATGAAGGCGGGACAGGGGGCTATGGCTACACCTTC | CASSYEGGTGGYGYTF